The present TCR beta chain was sequenced within a study of response to subunit inactivated influenza vaccine (dated by TCRdb to the late 2010s). Regarding the complete study: Deep quantitative profiling of the T cell receptor repertoire was used in the study to follow responses to a trivalent subunit inactivated influenza vaccine.

Overall results and qualifications from the work: The authors suggested that each seasonal influenza vaccination may recruit only a limited number of new T cells.

The library was made by RT-PCR. The instrument given in TCRdb is Illumina HiSeq 2500. The public reads were reanalyzed by TCRdb: fastp trimming at Q25, MiXCR alignment, in-frame beta chains only. Each entry merges the rows of one CDR3 protein and shows their most common DNA and genes. A total of hundreds of thousands of distinct CDR3 sequences appear in this sample, 10% to 15% of them only once. The ten most abundant clones make up around 13% of the sample. V was cut back by 2 bases and J by 4 bases, leaving a gap of 14 bases between them. The CDR3 covers 15 residues, taking in both the cysteine and the phenylalanine. Only the CDR3 part of the read is kept: 45 bases, read in frame from the first base. CDR1 and CDR2, per the germline V gene, are MDHEN and SYDVKM. What this sample's time point label stands for: 45 to 50 days after influenza vaccine administration. Details on this clonotype: Its antigen remains unidentified. No qualities accompany the bases; no much larger clone lies one base away.

This TCR came from a man aged 50-59 years who received an inactivated influenza vaccine. Donor details come from another sample of the same person, matched by shared clones. Recombination connected TRBV28 to TRBJ1-1, with the D gene not clear enough to name. Sequencing was performed on PBMCs from blood, taken around seven weeks after vaccination. The CDR3 is CASSLGSIGSTEAFF. The nucleotide sequence reads as follows: TGTGCCAGCAGTTTAGGGTCGATAGGCAGCACTGAAGCTTTCTTT.